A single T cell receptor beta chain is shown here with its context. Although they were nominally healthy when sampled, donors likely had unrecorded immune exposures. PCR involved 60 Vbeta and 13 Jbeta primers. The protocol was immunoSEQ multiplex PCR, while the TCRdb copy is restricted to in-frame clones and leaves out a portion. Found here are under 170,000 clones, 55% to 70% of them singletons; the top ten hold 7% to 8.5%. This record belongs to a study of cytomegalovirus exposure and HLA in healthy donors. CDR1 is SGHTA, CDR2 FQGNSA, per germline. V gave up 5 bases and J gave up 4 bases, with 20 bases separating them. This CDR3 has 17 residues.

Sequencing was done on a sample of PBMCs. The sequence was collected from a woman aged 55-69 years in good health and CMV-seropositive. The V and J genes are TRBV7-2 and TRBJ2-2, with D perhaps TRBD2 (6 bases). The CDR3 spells CASSLGVGGGGTGELFF. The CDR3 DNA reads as TGTGCCAGCAGCCTAGGGGTTGGGGGAGGAGGCACCGGGGAGCTGTTTTTT.